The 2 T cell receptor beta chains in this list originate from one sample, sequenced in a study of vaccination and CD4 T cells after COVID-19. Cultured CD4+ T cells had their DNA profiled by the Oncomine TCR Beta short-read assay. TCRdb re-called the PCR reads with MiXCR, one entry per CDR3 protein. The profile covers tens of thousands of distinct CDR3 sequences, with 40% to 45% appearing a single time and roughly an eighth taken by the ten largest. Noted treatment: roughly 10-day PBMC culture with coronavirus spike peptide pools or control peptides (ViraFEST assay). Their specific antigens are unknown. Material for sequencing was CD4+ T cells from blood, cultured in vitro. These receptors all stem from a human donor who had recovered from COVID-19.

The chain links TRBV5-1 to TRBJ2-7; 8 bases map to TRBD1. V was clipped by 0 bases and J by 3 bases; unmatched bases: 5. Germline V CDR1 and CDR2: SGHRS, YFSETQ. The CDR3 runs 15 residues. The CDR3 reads CASSLGSGQVYEQYF. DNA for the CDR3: TGCGCCAGCAGCTTGGGATCGGGACAGGTCTACGAGCAGTACTTC.

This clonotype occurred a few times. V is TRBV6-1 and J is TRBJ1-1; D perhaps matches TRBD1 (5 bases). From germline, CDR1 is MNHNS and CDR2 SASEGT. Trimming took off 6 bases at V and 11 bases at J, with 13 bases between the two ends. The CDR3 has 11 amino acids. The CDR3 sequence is CASRGPLDAFF. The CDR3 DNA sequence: TGTGCCAGCAGGGGACCTCTAGATGCTTTCTTT.